This is a list of T cell receptor beta chains from one sample in a study of blood T cell repertoires in COVID-19. Some clones are missing from TCRdb's copy, which holds only in-frame ones; the method was immunoSEQ multiplex PCR. The sample has approximately 350,000 clones, about 89% seen once. The sample comprised peripheral blood. The source is a woman in her twenties or thirties with COVID-19, enrolled during active disease. Each CDR3 is given without its conserved first and last residue.

v_gene: TRBV6-2/TRBV6-3
CDR3aa: ASSYSNRVIFYEQY

v_gene: TRBV5-1
CDR3aa: ASTLEGYT

v_gene: TRBV7-2
CDR3aa: ASGRTSGSSDEQF

v_gene: TRBV5-8
CDR3aa: ASSLGTGTEETQY

v_gene: TRBV6-2/TRBV6-3
CDR3aa: ASSYSGGGSAQY

v_gene: TRBV4-3
CDR3aa: ASSQDIRVTLANTIY

v_gene: TRBV20-1
CDR3aa: SASETGYNEQF

v_gene: TRBV4-3
CDR3aa: ASSQSITRDRSYEQY

v_gene: TRBV30
CDR3aa: AWSDPRQGRNSPLH

v_gene: TRBV15
CDR3aa: ATSRDRDREQPQH

v_gene: TRBV20-1
CDR3aa: SASLGDNQPQH

v_gene: TRBV27
CDR3aa: ASKGGGPVDTQY

v_gene: TRBV24-1
CDR3aa: ATSELGQGARNEQF

v_gene: TRBV7-2
CDR3aa: ASSPLGGPNNEQF

v_gene: TRBV12-3/TRBV12-4
CDR3aa: ATTGGSTLH

v_gene: TRBV4-1
CDR3aa: ASSHPRGQDSYEQY

v_gene: TRBV7-2
CDR3aa: ASSLELAGAGGTQY

v_gene: TRBV2
CDR3aa: ASSLTDRDRGPYEQY

v_gene: TRBV12-5
CDR3aa: ASGGDRPSTDTQY

v_gene: TRBV28
CDR3aa: ASSLFGVFNQPQH

v_gene: TRBV3-1/TRBV3-2
CDR3aa: ASRCGQQYNEQF

v_gene: TRBV24-1
CDR3aa: ATSDPRTGTYGYT

v_gene: TRBV27
CDR3aa: ASSLGQGDYGYT

v_gene: TRBV4-3
CDR3aa: ASSQHTGVDDYGYT

v_gene: TRBV2
CDR3aa: LGRGRMGTEAF

v_gene: TRBV24-1
CDR3aa: ATSDPEGTQY

v_gene: TRBV5-6
CDR3aa: ASSLWDRGKDGYT

v_gene: TRBV5-8
CDR3aa: ASSFPPRRDYGYT

v_gene: TRBV15
CDR3aa: ATSGDRERDEQY

v_gene: TRBV10-3
CDR3aa: AISSDREGETQY

v_gene: TRBV4-2
CDR3aa: ASSPLISGFTDTQY

v_gene: TRBV24-1
CDR3aa: ATSDPGTGWNEQF

v_gene: TRBV30
CDR3aa: AWREEGGTGELF

v_gene: TRBV2
CDR3aa: ASSEGQGIIYGYT

v_gene: TRBV6-6
CDR3aa: ASSPTLTGSSYNSPLH

v_gene: TRBV3-1/TRBV3-2
CDR3aa: ASSSIGGSTDTQY

v_gene: TRBV2
CDR3aa: ASSRDRSSGNTIY

v_gene: TRBV7-9
CDR3aa: ASSNRDRWGGETQY

v_gene: TRBV4-3
CDR3aa: ASRPGQGQAF

v_gene: TRBV27
CDR3aa: ASSLSWDTVGQETQY

v_gene: TRBV6-5
CDR3aa: ASSPGVQGYTEAF

v_gene: TRBV28
CDR3aa: ASSPYSRGYT

v_gene: TRBV7-2
CDR3aa: ASSLSGWNTEAF

v_gene: TRBV19
CDR3aa: ASRDRANQPQH

v_gene: TRBV19
CDR3aa: ASSIGGGETQY

v_gene: TRBV30
CDR3aa: AWNQRRPNEQF

v_gene: TRBV10-3
CDR3aa: AISDNRDRQPQH

v_gene: TRBV5-8
CDR3aa: ASSSTGGSYQPQH

v_gene: TRBV18
CDR3aa: ASSPSTSGNTGELF

v_gene: TRBV29-1
CDR3aa: SVGRDTEAF

v_gene: TRBV30
CDR3aa: AWSRTSGIGNEQF

v_gene: TRBV5-1
CDR3aa: ASSSRTGWTSGTPPNYGYT

v_gene: TRBV6-5
CDR3aa: ASNQGSYNSPLH